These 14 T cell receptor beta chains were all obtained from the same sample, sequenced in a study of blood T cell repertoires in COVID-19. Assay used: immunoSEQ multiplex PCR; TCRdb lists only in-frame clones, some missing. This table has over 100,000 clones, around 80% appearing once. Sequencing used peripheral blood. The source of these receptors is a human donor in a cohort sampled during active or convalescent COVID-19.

DNA of the CDR3: TGTGCCAGCAGCCAAGAAGTCCAGGTCACTGAAGCTTTCTTT. Translating gives CASSQEVQVTEAFF. The genes are TRBV4-2 and TRBJ1-1, with D unclear. The CDR3 loop spans 14 amino acids. V gave up 0 bases and J gave up 4 bases, with 9 bases separating them. Per germline, CDR1 LGHNA and CDR2 YNFKEQ.

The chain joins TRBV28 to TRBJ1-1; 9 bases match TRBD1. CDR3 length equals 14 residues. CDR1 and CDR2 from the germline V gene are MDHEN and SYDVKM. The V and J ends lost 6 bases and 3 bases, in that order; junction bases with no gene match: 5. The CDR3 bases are TGTGCCAGCAGAGTACAGGGGGCGGACACTGAAGCTTTCTTT. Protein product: CASRVQGADTEAFF.

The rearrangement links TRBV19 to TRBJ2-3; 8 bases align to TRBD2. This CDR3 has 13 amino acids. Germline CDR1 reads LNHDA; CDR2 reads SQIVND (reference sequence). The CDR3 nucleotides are TGTGCTACGACGCGGGGGGCGGGAGATACGCAGTATTTT. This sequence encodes CATTRGAGDTQYF.

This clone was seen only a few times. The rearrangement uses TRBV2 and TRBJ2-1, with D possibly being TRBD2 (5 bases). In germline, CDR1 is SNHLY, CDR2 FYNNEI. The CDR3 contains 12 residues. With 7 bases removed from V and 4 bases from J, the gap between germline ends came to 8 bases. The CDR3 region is CASIPGYNEQFF. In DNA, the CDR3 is TGTGCCAGCATTCCGGGGTACAATGAGCAGTTCTTC.

The CDR3 DNA reads TGTGCCAGCAGCTTGGGGAGCTCTGGGGCCAACGTCCTGACTTTC. This gives the protein CASSLGSSGANVLTF. The chain joins TRBV5-8 to TRBJ2-6; D remains ambiguous. V was pared by 0 bases and J by 0 bases, with 4 bases between. Germline CDR1 is SGHTS and CDR2 is YDEGEE. The CDR3 contains 15 residues. Looking up the rest from reference TRBV5-8 and TRBJ2-6 gives the full variable domain: EAGVTQSPTHLIKTRGQQATLRCSPISGHTSVYWYQQALGLGLQFLLWYDEGEERNRGNFPPRFSGRQFPNYSSELNVNALELEDSALYLCASSLGSSGANVLTFGAGSRLTVL.

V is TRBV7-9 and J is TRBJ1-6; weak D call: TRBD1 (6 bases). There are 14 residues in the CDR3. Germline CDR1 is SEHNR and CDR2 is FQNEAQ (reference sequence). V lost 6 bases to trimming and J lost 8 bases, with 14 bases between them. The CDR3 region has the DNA TGTGCCAGCAGTCGCCCGGGACACGATTCACCCCTCCACTTT. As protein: CASSRPGHDSPLHF.

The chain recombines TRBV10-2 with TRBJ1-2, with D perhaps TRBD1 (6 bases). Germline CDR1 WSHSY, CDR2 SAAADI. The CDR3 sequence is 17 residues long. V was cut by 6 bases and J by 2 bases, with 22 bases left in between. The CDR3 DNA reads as TGCGCCAGCAGCGGGACGAGGGGGATAGGTTTCAACTATGGCTACACCTTC. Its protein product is CASSGTRGIGFNYGYTF.

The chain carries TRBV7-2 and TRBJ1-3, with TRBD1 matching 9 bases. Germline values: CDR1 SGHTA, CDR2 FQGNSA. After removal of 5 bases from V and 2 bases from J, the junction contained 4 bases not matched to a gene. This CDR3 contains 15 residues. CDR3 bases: TGTGCCAGCAGCATCGGGACAGGGACTGGAAACACCATATATTTT. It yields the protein CASSIGTGTGNTIYF.

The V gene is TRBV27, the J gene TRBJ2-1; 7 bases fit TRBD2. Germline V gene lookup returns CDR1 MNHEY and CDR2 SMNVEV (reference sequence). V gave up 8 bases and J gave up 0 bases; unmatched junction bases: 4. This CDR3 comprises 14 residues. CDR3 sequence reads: CASPPGGSYNEQFF. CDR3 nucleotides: TGTGCCAGCCCACCGGGGGGCTCCTACAATGAGCAGTTCTTC.

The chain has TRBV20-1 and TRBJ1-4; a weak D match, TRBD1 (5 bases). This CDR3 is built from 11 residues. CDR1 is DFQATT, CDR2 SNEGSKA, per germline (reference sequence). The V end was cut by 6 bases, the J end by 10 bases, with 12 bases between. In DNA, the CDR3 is TGCAGTGCATTCACAGGCGTAAAACTGTTTTTT. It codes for CSAFTGVKLFF.

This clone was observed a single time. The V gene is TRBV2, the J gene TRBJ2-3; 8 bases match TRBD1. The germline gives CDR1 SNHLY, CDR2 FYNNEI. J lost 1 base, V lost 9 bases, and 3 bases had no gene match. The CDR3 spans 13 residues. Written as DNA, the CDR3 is TGTGCCAGAACGGACAGGGGCACAGATACGCAGTATTTT. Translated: CARTDRGTDTQYF. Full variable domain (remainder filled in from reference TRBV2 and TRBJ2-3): EPEVTQTPSHQVTQMGQEVILRCVPISNHLYFYWYRQILGQKVEFLVSFYNNEISEKSEIFDDQFSVERPDGSNFTLKIRSTKLEDSAMYFCARTDRGTDTQYFGPGTRLTVL.

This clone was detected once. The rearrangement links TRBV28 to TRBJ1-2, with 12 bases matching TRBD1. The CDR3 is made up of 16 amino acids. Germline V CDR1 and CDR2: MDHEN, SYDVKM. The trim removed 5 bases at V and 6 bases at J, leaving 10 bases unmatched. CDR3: CASSPPGQGALDGYTF. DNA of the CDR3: TGTGCCAGCAGTCCCCCGGGACAGGGGGCATTAGATGGCTACACCTTC.

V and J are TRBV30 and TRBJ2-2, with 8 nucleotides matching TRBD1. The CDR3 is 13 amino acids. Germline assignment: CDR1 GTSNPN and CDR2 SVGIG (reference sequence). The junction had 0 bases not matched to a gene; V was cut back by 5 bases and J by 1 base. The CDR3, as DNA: TGTGCCTGGGGGACAGGGAACACCGGGGAGCTGTTTTTT. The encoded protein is CAWGTGNTGELFF.

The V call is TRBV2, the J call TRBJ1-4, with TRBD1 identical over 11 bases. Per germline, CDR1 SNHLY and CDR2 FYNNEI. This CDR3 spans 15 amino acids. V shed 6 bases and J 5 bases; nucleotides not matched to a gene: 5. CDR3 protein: CASSGGTGGNEKLFF. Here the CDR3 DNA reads TGTGCCAGCAGCGGTGGGACAGGGGGGAATGAAAAACTGTTTTTT. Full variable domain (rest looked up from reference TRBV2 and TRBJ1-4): EPEVTQTPSHQVTQMGQEVILRCVPISNHLYFYWYRQILGQKVEFLVSFYNNEISEKSEIFDDQFSVERPDGSNFTLKIRSTKLEDSAMYFCASSGGTGGNEKLFFGSGTQLSVL.